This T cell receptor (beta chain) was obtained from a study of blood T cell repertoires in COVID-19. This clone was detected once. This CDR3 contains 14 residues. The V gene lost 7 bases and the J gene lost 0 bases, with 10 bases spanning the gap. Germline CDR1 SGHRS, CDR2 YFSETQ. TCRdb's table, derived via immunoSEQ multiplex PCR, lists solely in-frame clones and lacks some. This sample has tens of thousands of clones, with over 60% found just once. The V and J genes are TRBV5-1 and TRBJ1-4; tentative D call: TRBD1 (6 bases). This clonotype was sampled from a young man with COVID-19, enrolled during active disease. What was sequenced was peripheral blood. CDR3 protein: CASGSGATNEKLFF. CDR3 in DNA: TGCGCCAGCGGGTCAGGGGCAACTAATGAAAAACTGTTTTTT.